These T cell receptor beta chains were read from a single sample in a study of cytotoxic CD8 clonotypes in ibrutinib-treated CLL. TCRdb's table, derived via immunoSEQ multiplex PCR, lists solely in-frame clones and lacks some. This table holds roughly 11,000 clones, 81% found once. The specimen comprised PBMCs, sampled at disease progression, from a patient treated with ibrutinib. Source of these receptors: a human donor with chronic lymphocytic leukemia. Both conserved end residues are part of each CDR3. D genes are given only for firm matches. Part of the rows lack a size; the others show once, few, many or a class for expanded clones.

CDR3 length	J gene	V gene	clone size	D gene	CDR3 DNA	CDR3 protein
11	TRBJ2-5	TRBV2	.	.	TGTGCCAGCAGTAGCTTGGAGACCCAGTACTTC	CASSSLETQYF
12	TRBJ2-5	TRBV6-6	.	.	TGTGCCAGCAGTTACGCTGTCGCGACCCAGTACTTC	CASSYAVATQYF
16	TRBJ2-2	TRBV29-1	.	.	TGCAGCGTCCCCCTGGCTAGCGCCTGGAACACCGGGGAGCTGTTTTTT	CSVPLASAWNTGELFF
16	TRBJ2-1	TRBV4-1	.	TRBD2	TGCGCCAGCAGCCAGTCGGGACTAGCGGTTGACAATGAGCAGTTCTTC	CASSQSGLAVDNEQFF
15	TRBJ2-5	TRBV5-1	.	.	TGCGCCAGCAGCTTGCAGGGGACGTACCAAGAGACCCAGTACTTC	CASSLQGTYQETQYF
16	TRBJ2-3	TRBV5-1	.	TRBD2	TGCGCCAGCAGCTTGGGGACTAGCGGGATGACAGATACGCAGTATTTT	CASSLGTSGMTDTQYF
15	TRBJ2-7	TRBV9	.	TRBD1	TGTGCCAGCAGCCCCCGGGACAGTAGCTCCTACGAGCAGTACTTC	CASSPRDSSSYEQYF
14	TRBJ2-7	TRBV29-1	.	.	TGCAGCGTTGAAGGACAGCCATTTTCCTACGAGCAGTACTTC	CSVEGQPFSYEQYF
17	TRBJ2-1	TRBV4-1	.	TRBD2	TGCGCCAGCAGCCAACGGTCACTAGCGGGAGTAGGTAATGAGCAGTTCTTC	CASSQRSLAGVGNEQFF
13	TRBJ2-5	TRBV5-1	.	.	TGCGCCAGCAGCTTTTCAGGGGGGGAGACCCAGTACTTC	CASSFSGGETQYF
14	TRBJ2-7	TRBV28	.	.	TGTGCCAGCAGTTCATCTTCTCTAGGCCACGAGCAGTACTTC	CASSSSSLGHEQYF
16	TRBJ1-2	TRBV5-1	.	.	TGCGCCAGCAGCTTGGCCCCGGAGCCTTCTACCTATGGCTACACCTTC	CASSLAPEPSTYGYTF
18	TRBJ2-6	TRBV5-1	.	TRBD2	TGCGCCAGCAGCTTGAACCCTAGCGGTGCCTCTGGGGCCAACGTCCTGACTTTC	CASSLNPSGASGANVLTF
14	TRBJ1-1	TRBV5-1	.	.	TGCGCCAGCAGCTTGGTTGTTCGGGACACTGAAGCTTTCTTT	CASSLVVRDTEAFF
14	TRBJ1-5	TRBV7-6	few	.	TGTGCCAGCAGCTTGGGCCAGGGAACTGAGCCCCAGCATTTT	CASSLGQGTEPQHF
13	TRBJ2-7	TRBV28	once	.	TGTGCCAGCAGTTTCCGAGCCCTCGTAAAGCAGTACTTC	CASSFRALVKQYF
18	TRBJ2-7	TRBV4-2	.	TRBD2	TGTGCCAGCAGCCAGGGGGTGACTAGCGGGAGTGCATCCTACGAGCAGTACTTC	CASSQGVTSGSASYEQYF
17	TRBJ2-1	TRBV21-1	.	.	TGTGCCAGCAGCAAGGCAGGGCAGTTGGTCCCCTACAATGAGCAGTTCTTC	CASSKAGQLVPYNEQFF
15	TRBJ2-7	TRBV29-1	.	TRBD1	TGCAGCGTTGAAGAAATGGTGACAGGGGTTGGCGAGCAGTACTTC	CSVEEMVTGVGEQYF
13	TRBJ2-3	TRBV27	.	.	TGTGCCAGCAGTTCGCCGGGCACAGATACGCAGTATTTT	CASSSPGTDTQYF
14	TRBJ1-2	TRBV30	.	TRBD1	TGTGCCTGGAGTGGACAGGGAAGTGACTATGGCTACACCTTC	CAWSGQGSDYGYTF